This T cell receptor beta chain appears in the sequencing data of a study of T cell changes during pregnancy in multiple sclerosis. The method was immunoSEQ multiplex PCR; TCRdb's version includes in-frame clones alone and lacks a portion of them. The table shows tens of thousands of clones, with 88% occurring only once. Per the germline V gene, CDR1 is MNHEY and CDR2 is SMNVEV (reference sequence). The junction had 3 bases not matched to a gene; V was cut back by 0 bases and J by 1 base. The CDR3 contains 17 residues. The receptor comes from a female donor in good health, enrolled as a control in a pregnancy study. The J gene is TRBJ2-1, the V gene TRBV27; 10 bases fit TRBD2. The specimen was CD8+ T cells from peripheral blood mononuclear cells, collected after pregnancy. The CDR3 loop is CASSLSRGLASYNEQFF. The CDR3 region has the DNA TGTGCCAGCAGTTTATCAAGGGGACTAGCGTCCTACAATGAGCAGTTCTTC.